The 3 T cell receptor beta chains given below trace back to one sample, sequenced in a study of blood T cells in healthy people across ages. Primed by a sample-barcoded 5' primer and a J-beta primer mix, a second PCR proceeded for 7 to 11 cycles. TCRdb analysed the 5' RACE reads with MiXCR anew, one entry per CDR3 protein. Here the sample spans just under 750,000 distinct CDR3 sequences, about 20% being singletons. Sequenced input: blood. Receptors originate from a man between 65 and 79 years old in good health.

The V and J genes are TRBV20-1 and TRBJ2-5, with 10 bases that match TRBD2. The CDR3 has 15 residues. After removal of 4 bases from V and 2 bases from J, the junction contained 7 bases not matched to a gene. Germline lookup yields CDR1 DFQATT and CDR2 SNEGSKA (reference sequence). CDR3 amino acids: CSATIAGGRQETQYF. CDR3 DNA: TGCAGTGCTACCATAGCGGGGGGCCGACAAGAGACCCAGTACTTC.

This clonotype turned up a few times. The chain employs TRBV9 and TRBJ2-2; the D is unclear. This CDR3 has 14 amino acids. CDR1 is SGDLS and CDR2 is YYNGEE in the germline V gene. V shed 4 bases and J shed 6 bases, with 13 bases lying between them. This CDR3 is CASSSRWIAGELFF. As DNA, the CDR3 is TGTGCCAGCAGCTCCCGATGGATTGCCGGGGAGCTGTTTTTT.

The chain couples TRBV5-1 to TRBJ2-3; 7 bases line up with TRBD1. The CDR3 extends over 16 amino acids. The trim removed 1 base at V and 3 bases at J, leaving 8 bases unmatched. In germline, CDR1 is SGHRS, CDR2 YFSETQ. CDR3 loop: CASSLSDRAITDTQYF. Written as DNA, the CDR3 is TGCGCCAGCAGCTTGTCTGACAGGGCCATAACAGATACGCAGTATTTT.